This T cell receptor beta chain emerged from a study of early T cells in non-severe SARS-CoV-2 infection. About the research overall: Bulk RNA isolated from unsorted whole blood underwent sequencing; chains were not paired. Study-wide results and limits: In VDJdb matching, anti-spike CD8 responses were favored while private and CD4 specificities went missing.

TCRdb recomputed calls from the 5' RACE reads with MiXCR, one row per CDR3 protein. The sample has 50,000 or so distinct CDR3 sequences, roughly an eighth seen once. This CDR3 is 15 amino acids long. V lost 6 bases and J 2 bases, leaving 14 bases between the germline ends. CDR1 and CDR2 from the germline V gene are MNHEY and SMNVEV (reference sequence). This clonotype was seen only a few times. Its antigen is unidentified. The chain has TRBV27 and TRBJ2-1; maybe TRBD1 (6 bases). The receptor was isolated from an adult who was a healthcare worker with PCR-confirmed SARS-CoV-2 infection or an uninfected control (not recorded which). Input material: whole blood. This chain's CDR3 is CASSPTGRAYNEQFF. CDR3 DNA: TGTGCCAGCAGCCCTACAGGGCGGGCCTACAATGAGCAGTTCTTC.